This TCR beta chain was identified during a study of blood T cell repertoires in COVID-19. Overall study: Some COVID-19 samples were acute and others convalescent; all came from the United States, Italy and Spain. From T cells, B-cell-depleted T cells, or PBMCs came the material, which was cDNA or gDNA.

How the authors handled the data: Cell counts per sample came from amplifying reference gene primers. Here immunoSEQ multiplex PCR was the method, and the copy in TCRdb shows in-frame clones only, minus some. That table gives V, J and clone size, and the DNA gave D and trimming. The repertoire consists of roughly 81,000 clones, with around 91% occurring once and the leading ten covering about 2%. From germline, CDR1 is LGHDT and CDR2 YNNKEL (reference sequence). V was pared by 4 bases and J by 6 bases, with 8 bases of the junction left unmatched. The CDR3 length is 15 residues. This TCR was sampled from a woman aged 45-65 years in a cohort sampled during active COVID-19. The chain is built from TRBV3-1 (or the pseudogene TRBV3-2) and TRBJ2-7; TRBD1 matches at 11 bases. The sequenced sample consisted of peripheral blood. Here the CDR3 DNA reads TGTGCCAGCAGCCCCAGGGACAGGGGGGCCGCCGAGCAGTACTTC. This codes for CASSPRDRGAAEQYF.